The 26 T cell receptor beta chains given below trace back to one sample, sequenced in a study of blood T cell repertoires in COVID-19. TCRdb keeps only in-frame clones here, not all; method: immunoSEQ multiplex PCR. Of approximately 500,000 clones in the sample, roughly 90% were seen once. Sequenced input: PBMCs or T cells enriched from blood (not recorded which). The receptors come from a woman aged 40 to 55 who had recovered from COVID-19.

The chain recombines TRBV4-3 with TRBJ1-6, with D perhaps matching TRBD1 (6 bases). The CDR3 covers 16 residues. V lost 4 bases and J lost 8, with 18 bases in between. Germline values: CDR1 LGHNA, CDR2 YSLEER. The CDR3 is CASSRYRGGGDSPLHF. DNA of the CDR3: TGCGCCAGCAGCCGGTACCGGGGGGGCGGGGATTCACCCCTCCACTTT.

This clone has more than one count but fewer than ten. This sequence joins TRBV19 and TRBJ1-1; TRBD1 agrees at 9 bases. J lost 4 bases, V lost 5 bases, and 5 bases had no gene match. Germline V gene lookup returns CDR1 LNHDA and CDR2 SQIVND (reference sequence). CDR3 length equals 14 residues. The CDR3 DNA follows: TGTGCCAGTAGTCGACAGGGGGGTGGCACTGAAGCTTTCTTT. It is translated as CASSRQGGGTEAFF.

This clone came up a few times. The DNA for the CDR3 is TGTGCCTGGAGTGAAGGGACAGGCTATGGCTACACCTTC. It is translated as CAWSEGTGYGYTF. The chain uses TRBV30 and TRBJ1-2; 8 nucleotides align to TRBD1. CDR1 is GTSNPN, CDR2 SVGIG, per germline (reference sequence). Losses at the gene ends were 1 base for V and 4 bases for J; bases not matched to a gene: 2. The CDR3 is 13 amino acids.

In its sample, this clone was seen once. The rearrangement joins TRBV11-3 to TRBJ1-1; D gene unclear. Per germline, CDR1 SGHNT and CDR2 YENEEA. The V and J ends lost 4 bases and 11 bases respectively, with 11 bases between them. The CDR3 runs 11 residues. This CDR3 reads CASSSDSRAFF. The DNA for the CDR3 is TGTGCCAGCAGCTCCGACTCGAGGGCTTTCTTT.

The rearrangement joins TRBV6-5 to TRBJ2-2; D remains unclear. Germline-derived CDR1 and CDR2 are MNHEY and SVGAGI. The CDR3 covers 14 residues. V dropped 2 bases and J dropped 3 bases, with 7 bases sitting between them. This CDR3 is CASSYRSYTGELFF. Here the CDR3 DNA reads TGTGCCAGCAGTTACCGGTCCTACACCGGGGAGCTGTTTTTT.

The genes are TRBV7-9 and TRBJ1-3; a possible D gene is TRBD1 (5 bases). V dropped 5 bases and J dropped 0 bases, with 14 bases sitting between them. This CDR3 is built from 16 residues. The germline CDR1 and CDR2 sequences are SEHNR and FQNEAQ (reference sequence). CDR3 coding DNA: TGTGCCAGCAGCGCCCCAGGGCTAAGCTCTGGAAACACCATATATTTT. It translates to CASSAPGLSSGNTIYF.

This chain uses TRBV30 with TRBJ2-3; D unclear. V lost 4 bases and J 8 bases, leaving 7 bases between the germline ends. This CDR3 has 10 amino acids. Germline CDR1 and CDR2: GTSNPN and SVGIG (reference sequence). This CDR3 is CAWIGATQYF. The DNA for the CDR3 is TGTGCCTGGATCGGTGCTACGCAGTATTTT.

The V gene is TRBV10-3, the J gene TRBJ2-6; 9 nucleotides align to TRBD1. Trimming took 2 bases from V and 2 from J; bases not matched to a gene: 4. This CDR3 has 17 residues. Germline V lookup: CDR1 ENHRY, CDR2 SYGVKD. The CDR3 nucleotides are TGTGCCATCAGTGAGAAGGGACAGGGTACTGGGGCCAACGTCCTGACTTTC. It translates to CAISEKGQGTGANVLTF.

The V call is TRBV7-8, the J call TRBJ1-3; TRBD1 might be the D (5 bases). Germline V CDR1 and CDR2: SGHVS, FQNEAQ. The CDR3 sequence is 14 residues long. Trimming took 2 bases from V and 4 from J, leaving 9 bases between them. CDR3 amino acids: CASSLSGNGNTIYF. CDR3 DNA: TGTGCCAGCAGCTTATCAGGGAACGGAAACACCATATATTTT.

This chain connects TRBV7-6 to TRBJ2-3; 8 bases are shared with TRBD2. Germline V gene lookup returns CDR1 SGHVS and CDR2 FNYEAQ. The CDR3 length is 15 residues. The ends lost 5 bases at V and 0 bases at J; junction bases unmatched: 4. The CDR3 nucleotides are TGTGCCAGCAGCCGATGGACTAGCAGCACAGATACGCAGTATTTT. Translation gives CASSRWTSSTDTQYF.

The rearrangement joins TRBV5-1 to TRBJ1-1; D is possibly TRBD1 (5 bases). CDR1 SGHRS and CDR2 YFSETQ come from the germline V gene. V shed 1 base and J shed 1 base, with 14 bases lying between them. CDR3 size: 16 residues. Here the CDR3 DNA reads TGCGCCAGCAGCTTGTCTGGGTCCAGGGCGAACACTGAAGCTTTCTTT. Translated: CASSLSGSRANTEAFF. Using reference TRBV5-1 and TRBJ1-1 for the parts outside the CDR3, the full variable domain is KAGVTQTPRYLIKTRGQQVTLSCSPISGHRSVSWYQQTPGQGLQFLFEYFSETQRNKGNFPGRFSGRQFSNSRSEMNVSTLELGDSALYLCASSLSGSRANTEAFFGQGTRLTVV.

V usage is TRBV7-2 and J usage is TRBJ1-2; no clear D. The germline V and J ends were trimmed by 1 base and 8 bases, with 11 bases remaining between them. CDR3 size: 13 residues. Germline assignment: CDR1 SGHTA and CDR2 FQGNSA. The CDR3 loop is CASSLVGGIGYTF. In nucleotides, the CDR3 is TGTGCCAGCAGCTTAGTAGGAGGGATAGGCTACACCTTC.

This rearrangement joins TRBV4-1 to TRBJ1-2; 7 nucleotides match TRBD1. Germline loops: CDR1 MGHRA, CDR2 YSYEKL. J gave up 2 bases and V 2 bases, and 5 bases lay outside the gene matches. This CDR3 comprises 15 residues. This chain's CDR3 is CASSQTVGQNYGYTF. Here the CDR3 DNA reads TGCGCCAGCAGCCAAACTGTGGGACAGAACTATGGCTACACCTTC.

The rearrangement links TRBV19 to TRBJ2-1, with unresolved D. The CDR3 length is 14 residues. Trimming stripped 7 bases from V and 0 bases from J, with 10 bases between. The germline gives CDR1 LNHDA, CDR2 SQIVND (reference sequence). DNA of the CDR3: TGTGCCAGTAACGTGGGCCTCTCCTACAATGAGCAGTTCTTC. Amino acids: CASNVGLSYNEQFF.

The chain joins TRBV19 to TRBJ1-6; D perhaps matches TRBD1 (6 bases). CDR1 and CDR2 (germline): LNHDA, SQIVND (reference sequence). The CDR3 is 16 amino acids. V was cut by 0 bases and J by 8 bases, with 14 bases left in between. CDR3 bases: TGTGCCAGTAGTATAGAGGGGGCAGCAAAGGATTCACCCCTCCACTTT. Protein: CASSIEGAAKDSPLHF. The entire variable domain, with the rest obtained from reference TRBV19 and TRBJ1-6, is as follows: DGGITQSPKYLFRKEGQNVTLSCEQNLNHDAMYWYRQDPGQGLRLIYYSQIVNDFQKGDIAEGYSVSREKKESFPLTVTSAQKNPTAFYLCASSIEGAAKDSPLHFGNGTRLTVT.

CDR3 residues: CAISRGLADTYEQYF. Written as DNA, the CDR3 is TGTGCCATCAGCCGCGGACTAGCGGATACCTACGAGCAGTACTTC. The rearrangement joins TRBV10-3 to TRBJ2-7; the match to TRBD2 covers 10 bases. V shed 6 bases, J shed 2 bases, and the junction held 7 bases outside the gene matches. CDR1 and CDR2 from the germline V gene are ENHRY and SYGVKD. The CDR3 is made up of 15 amino acids.

DNA for the CDR3: TGTGCCTGGAGTAGTATCGGCACTGAAGCTTTCTTT. It yields the protein CAWSSIGTEAFF. The chain combines TRBV30 with TRBJ1-1, with D uncertain. This CDR3 region has 12 residues. Trimming stripped 2 bases from V and 4 bases from J, with 8 bases between. The germline V gene has CDR1 GTSNPN and CDR2 SVGIG (reference sequence).

The gene calls are TRBV30 and TRBJ2-7; D is possibly TRBD1 (5 bases). The CDR3 sequence is 14 residues long. Germline V lookup: CDR1 GTSNPN, CDR2 SVGIG (reference sequence). V was cut by 6 bases and J by 1 base, with 16 bases left in between. This CDR3 reads CACTTADRSYEQYF. CDR3 coding DNA: TGTGCCTGCACGACGGCAGACAGATCCTACGAGCAGTACTTC.

The chain joins TRBV7-2 to TRBJ2-7; 7 positions agree with TRBD1. CDR1 is SGHTA and CDR2 is FQGNSA in the germline V gene. After removal of 5 bases from V and 2 bases from J, the junction contained 9 bases not matched to a gene. This CDR3 has 15 residues. The CDR3 protein is CASSPATGSPYEQYF. The CDR3 DNA is TGTGCCAGCAGCCCGGCGACAGGGTCACCCTACGAGCAGTACTTC.

The genes are TRBV6-2 or TRBV6-3 and TRBJ1-5; the D is unclear. Trimming removed 6 bases at V and 4 bases at J, with 25 bases between. The germline V gene has CDR1 MNHEY and CDR2 SVGEGT. The CDR3 has 18 amino acids. The CDR3 loop reads CASSRLFDPAVANQPQHF. CDR3 DNA: TGTGCCAGCAGCAGACTTTTTGACCCTGCGGTGGCAAATCAGCCCCAGCATTTT.

The chain couples TRBV19 to TRBJ2-1; weak D call: TRBD2 (5 bases). CDR3 length: 15 amino acids. The V end lost 8 bases, the J end lost 6 bases, and 20 bases lay between the germline ends. Germline lookup yields CDR1 LNHDA and CDR2 SQIVND (reference sequence). CDR3 loop: CASGYSVRPANEQFF. CDR3 nucleotides: TGTGCCAGTGGGTATAGCGTTCGCCCGGCCAATGAGCAGTTCTTC.

The chain has TRBV10-2 and TRBJ2-1; a weak D match, TRBD2 (7 bases). CDR3 length equals 14 residues. V gave up 8 bases and J gave up 0 bases, with 11 bases separating them. Germline loops: CDR1 WSHSY, CDR2 SAAADI. In DNA, the CDR3 is TGCGCCAGCGGGGGCGGGAGCTCCTACAATGAGCAGTTCTTC. Its protein product is CASGGGSSYNEQFF.

This clone was detected only once. The gene calls are TRBV19 and TRBJ1-2; 9 nucleotides line up with TRBD1. The CDR3 is 15 residues long. Germline assignment: CDR1 LNHDA and CDR2 SQIVND (reference sequence). V gave up 4 bases and J gave up 4 bases; unmatched junction bases: 7. The CDR3 nucleotides read TGTGCCAGTAGTAGGGGGGACAGGGCGTCCTATGGCTACACCTTC. It codes for CASSRGDRASYGYTF.

The V gene is TRBV13, the J gene TRBJ2-2; 7 nucleotides line up with TRBD1. J was trimmed by 1 base and V by 3 bases; bases with no gene match: 2. CDR3 length equals 15 residues. The germline CDR1 and CDR2 sequences are PRHDT and FYEKMQ (reference sequence). The CDR3 DNA sequence: TGTGCCAGCAGCTTCTGGACAGGGAACACCGGGGAGCTGTTTTTT. Its protein is CASSFWTGNTGELFF.

V is TRBV28 and J is TRBJ2-7; 9 bases match TRBD2. CDR3 size: 18 residues. From germline, CDR1 is MDHEN and CDR2 SYDVKM. Unmatched junction bases numbered 14, after V lost 0 bases and J lost 5 bases. The CDR3 here is CASSLWRDASGNWNEQYF. In DNA form, the CDR3 reads TGTGCCAGCAGTTTATGGAGGGACGCTAGCGGGAACTGGAACGAGCAGTACTTC.

The chain recombines TRBV6-1 with TRBJ2-5; 8 bases map to TRBD1. With V trimmed by 4 bases and J by 5 bases, 12 bases remained unmatched. The germline V gene has CDR1 MNHNS and CDR2 SASEGT. This CDR3 contains 16 residues. The CDR3 nucleotides read TGTGCCAGCAGTGGGTGGACAGGGCATGTTAAGGAGACCCAGTACTTC. The encoded protein is CASSGWTGHVKETQYF.